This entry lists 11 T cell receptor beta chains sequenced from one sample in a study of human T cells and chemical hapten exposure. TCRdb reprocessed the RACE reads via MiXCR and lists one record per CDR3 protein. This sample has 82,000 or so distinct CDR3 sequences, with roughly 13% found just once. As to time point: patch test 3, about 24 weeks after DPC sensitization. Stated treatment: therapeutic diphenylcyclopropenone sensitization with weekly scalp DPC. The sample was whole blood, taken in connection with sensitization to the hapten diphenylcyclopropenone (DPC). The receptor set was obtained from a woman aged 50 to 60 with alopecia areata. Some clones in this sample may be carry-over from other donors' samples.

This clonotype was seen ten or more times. CDR3 protein: CASTFGLGSGNTIYF. For the CDR3, the DNA is TGTGCCAGCACTTTCGGGCTGGGCTCTGGAAACACCATATATTTT. The rearrangement links TRBV12-3 or TRBV12-4 to TRBJ1-3; the D is unclear. The CDR3 sequence is 15 residues long. V lost 7 bases and J 0 bases, leaving 13 bases between the germline ends.

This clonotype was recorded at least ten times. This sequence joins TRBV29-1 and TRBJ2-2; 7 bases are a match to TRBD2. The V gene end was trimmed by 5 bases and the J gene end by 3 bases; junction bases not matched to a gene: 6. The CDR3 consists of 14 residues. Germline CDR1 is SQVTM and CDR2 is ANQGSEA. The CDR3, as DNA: TGCAGCGTTTCGCGGGAGTTAGACACCGGGGAGCTGTTTTTT. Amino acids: CSVSRELDTGELFF.

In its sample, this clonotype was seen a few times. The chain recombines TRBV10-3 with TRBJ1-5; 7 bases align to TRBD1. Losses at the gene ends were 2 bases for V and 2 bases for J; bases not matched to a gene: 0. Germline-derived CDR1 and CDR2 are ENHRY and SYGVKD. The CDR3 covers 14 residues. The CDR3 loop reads CAISETGGNQPQHF. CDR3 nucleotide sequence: TGTGCCATCAGTGAGACAGGGGGCAATCAGCCCCAGCATTTT.

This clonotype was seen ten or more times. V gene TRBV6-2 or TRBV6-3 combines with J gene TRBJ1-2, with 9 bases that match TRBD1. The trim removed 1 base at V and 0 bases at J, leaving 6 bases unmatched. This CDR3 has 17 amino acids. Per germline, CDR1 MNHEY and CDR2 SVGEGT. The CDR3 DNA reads TGTGCCAGCAGTTACTTTCCCGGACAGGGGACTAACTATGGCTACACCTTC. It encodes CASSYFPGQGTNYGYTF.

In DNA, the CDR3 is TGCAGTGCCACAAGGGGACAGGGAAACACAGATACGCAGTATTTT. Translation: CSATRGQGNTDTQYF. The chain couples TRBV20-1 to TRBJ2-3, with TRBD1 matching 9 bases. The CDR3 runs to 15 residues. Germline V gives CDR1 DFQATT, CDR2 SNEGSKA (reference sequence). J was trimmed by 2 bases and V by 6 bases; bases with no gene match: 9.

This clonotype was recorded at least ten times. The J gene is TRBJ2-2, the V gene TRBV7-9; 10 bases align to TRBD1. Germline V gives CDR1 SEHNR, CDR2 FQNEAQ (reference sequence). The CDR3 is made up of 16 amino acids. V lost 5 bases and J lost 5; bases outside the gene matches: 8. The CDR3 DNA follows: TGTGCCAGCAGCCCCTTCCGGACAGGGGGTACCGGGGAGCTGTTTTTT. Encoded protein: CASSPFRTGGTGELFF. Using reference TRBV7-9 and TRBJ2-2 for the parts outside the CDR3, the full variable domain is DTGVSQNPRHKITKRGQNVTFRCDPISEHNRLYWYRQTLGQGPEFLTYFQNEAQLEKSRLLSDRFSAERPKGSFSTLEIQRTEQGDSAMYLCASSPFRTGGTGELFFGEGSRLTVL.

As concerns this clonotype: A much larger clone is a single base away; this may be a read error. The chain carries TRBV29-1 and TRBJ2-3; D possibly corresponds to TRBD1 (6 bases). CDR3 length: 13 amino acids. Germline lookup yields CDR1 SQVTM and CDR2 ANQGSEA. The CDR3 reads CSVAGERTDTHYF. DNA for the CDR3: TGCAGCGTTGCCGGAGAGCGGACAGATACGCATTATTTT.

CDR3 loop: CASSPPGQRSYNEQFF. CDR3 sequence (DNA): TGTGCCAGCTCACCACCGGGCCAGAGGAGCTACAATGAGCAGTTCTTC. The chain uses TRBV18 and TRBJ2-1; D gene unclear. Per germline, CDR1 KGHSH and CDR2 LQKENI. This CDR3 is built from 16 residues. Deletions cut 0 bases from V and 3 bases from J, with 12 bases between.

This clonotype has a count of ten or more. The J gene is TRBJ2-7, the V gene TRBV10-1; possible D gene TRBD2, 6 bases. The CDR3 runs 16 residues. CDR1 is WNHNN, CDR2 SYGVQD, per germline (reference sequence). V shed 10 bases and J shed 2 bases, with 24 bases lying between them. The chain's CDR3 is CANLIPGLVPPYEQYF. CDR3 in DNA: TGCGCCAACCTAATCCCGGGACTCGTCCCTCCCTACGAGCAGTACTTC.

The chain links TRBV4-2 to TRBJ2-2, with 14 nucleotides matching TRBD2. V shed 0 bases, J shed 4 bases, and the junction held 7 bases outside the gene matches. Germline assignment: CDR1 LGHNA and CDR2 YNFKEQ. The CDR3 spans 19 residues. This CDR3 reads CASSQDLGLAGVSTGELFF. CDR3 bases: TGTGCCAGCAGCCAAGATCTGGGACTAGCGGGAGTGTCCACCGGGGAGCTGTTTTTT.

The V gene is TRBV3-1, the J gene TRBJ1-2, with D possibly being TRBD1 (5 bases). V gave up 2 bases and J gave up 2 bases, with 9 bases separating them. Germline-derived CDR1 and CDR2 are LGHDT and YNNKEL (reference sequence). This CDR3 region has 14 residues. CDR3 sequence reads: CASSQRRQNYGYTF. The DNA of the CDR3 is TGTGCCAGCAGCCAACGGAGACAGAACTATGGCTACACCTTC.